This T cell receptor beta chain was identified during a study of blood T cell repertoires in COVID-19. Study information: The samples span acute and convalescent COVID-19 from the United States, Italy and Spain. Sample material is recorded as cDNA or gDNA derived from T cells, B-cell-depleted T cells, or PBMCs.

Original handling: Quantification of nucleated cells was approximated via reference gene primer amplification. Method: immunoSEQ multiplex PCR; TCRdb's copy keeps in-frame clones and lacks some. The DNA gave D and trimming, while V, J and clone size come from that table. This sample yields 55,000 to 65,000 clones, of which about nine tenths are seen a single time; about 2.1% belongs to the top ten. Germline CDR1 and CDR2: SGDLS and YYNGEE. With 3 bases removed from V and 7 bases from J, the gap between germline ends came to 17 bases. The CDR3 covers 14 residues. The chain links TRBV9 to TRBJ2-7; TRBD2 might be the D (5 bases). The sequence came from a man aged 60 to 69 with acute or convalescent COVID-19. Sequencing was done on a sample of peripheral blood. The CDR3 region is CASSATDVAIEQYF. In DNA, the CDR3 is TGTGCCAGCAGCGCCACCGACGTAGCGATAGAGCAGTACTTC.